This T cell receptor (beta chain) stems from a study of T cell responses to AZD1222 COVID-19 vaccine. Unmatched junction bases numbered 3, after V lost 4 bases and J lost 1 base. There are 14 residues in the CDR3. CDR1 is SGHRS, CDR2 YFSETQ, per germline. Comment on this clone: Its antigen remains unknown.

Findings of the study overall: Of the AZD1222 recipients, only five to seven were seropositive at baseline. Close to half of spike-specific TCRs reportedly recognize unmutated variant regions. CD4 TCRs linked to vaccination spanned spike, dominating at 160-218 and 743-854.

Profiled with immunoSEQ multiplex PCR; TCRdb holds only in-frame clones, not every one. The sample lists over 50,000 clones; 81% were seen once. The starting material was peripheral blood, obtained 28 days after the second AZD1222 dose. This TCR was sampled from an adult who received the AZD1222 COVID-19 vaccine. This chain joins TRBV5-1 and TRBJ2-5; 8 positions match TRBD1. The CDR3 bases are TGCGCCAGCAGCCCGGGACAGGCCCAAGAGACCCAGTACTTC. Encoded protein: CASSPGQAQETQYF. The whole variable domain, remainder taken from reference TRBV5-1 and TRBJ2-5, is KAGVTQTPRYLIKTRGQQVTLSCSPISGHRSVSWYQQTPGQGLQFLFEYFSETQRNKGNFPGRFSGRQFSNSRSEMNVSTLELGDSALYLCASSPGQAQETQYFGPGTRLLVL.